The 8 T cell receptor beta chains below come from one sample, sequenced in a study of T cells after yellow fever vaccination. TCRdb redid the calling of the 5' RACE reads with MiXCR, one entry per CDR3 protein. The top ten clones hold about 3% of a sample with some 220,000 distinct CDR3 sequences, less than 3.5% of them seen once. The sample here was CD4+ T cells sorted from PBMCs, taken 10 days after the yellow fever booster vaccination. The source is a man aged 18 to 35 who received the YFV17D yellow fever vaccine.

This sequence joins TRBV7-2 and TRBJ1-2; D remains unclear. The CDR3 spans 15 residues. V was cut by 0 bases and J by 6 bases, with 14 bases left in between. Germline V gene sequence: CDR1 SGHTA, CDR2 FQGNSA. The CDR3 DNA sequence: TGTGCCAGCAGCTTAGCTTCCCTCGGGGAGAATGGCTACACCTTC. Protein sequence: CASSLASLGENGYTF.

The rearrangement uses TRBV7-2 and TRBJ2-5; the D call may be TRBD1 or TRBD2 (6 bases each). V was shortened by 7 bases and J by 1 base, with 16 bases between the two germline ends. The CDR3 is 15 residues long. CDR1 and CDR2 (germline): SGHTA, FQGNSA. CDR3 DNA sequence: TGTGCCAGCACCTCCCGTCGGGGGCCCCAAGAGACCCAGTACTTC. Its protein product is CASTSRRGPQETQYF.

This clonotype occurred a few times. V gene TRBV7-8 combines with J gene TRBJ2-7; D not resolved. The germline V gene encodes CDR1 SGHVS and CDR2 FQNEAQ. This CDR3 is built from 13 residues. The V and J ends lost 5 bases and 5 bases respectively, with 13 bases between them. The CDR3 DNA sequence: TGTGCCAGCAGCCCCCTATTATCTAACGAGCAGTACGTC. As protein: CASSPLLSNEQYV.

This clonotype was seen many times. The V gene is TRBV12-3 or TRBV12-4, the J gene TRBJ1-1, with 9 bases lining up with TRBD1. V shed 5 bases, J shed 1 base, and the junction held 5 bases outside the gene matches. This CDR3 region has 15 residues. DNA for the CDR3: TGTGCCAGCAGTCCGAGGACAGGGGAGAACACTGAAGCTTTCTTT. Translated: CASSPRTGENTEAFF.

This clonotype was observed at least ten times. The chain couples TRBV10-3 to TRBJ2-3; 10 nucleotides line up with TRBD2. The V and J ends lost 1 base and 1 base, in that order; junction bases with no gene match: 11. This CDR3 spans 19 amino acids. From germline, CDR1 is ENHRY and CDR2 SYGVKD. The CDR3 DNA is TGTGCCATCAGTGAGTGGCGGCCTAGCGGGGGAATAGGCACAGATACGCAGTATTTT. Protein product: CAISEWRPSGGIGTDTQYF.

As for this clonotype: A much larger clone lies one base from this, so it may be a read error. This chain connects TRBV11-2 to TRBJ2-4, with TRBD2 identical over 7 bases. This CDR3 has 14 amino acids. Germline CDR1 reads SGHAT; CDR2 reads FQNNGV. The CDR3 loop reads CASSSRLAKHIQYF. In DNA form, the CDR3 reads TGTGCCAGCAGCTCCCGACTAGCCAAACACATTCAGTACTTC.

This clonotype was detected ten times or more. V is TRBV5-1 and J is TRBJ2-3; 7 bases align to TRBD1. Per germline, CDR1 SGHRS and CDR2 YFSETQ. The trim removed 7 bases at V and 2 bases at J, leaving 7 bases unmatched. The CDR3 length is 14 residues. As DNA, the CDR3 is TGCGCCAGCGCTCCGGGACAGACCACAGATACGCAGTATTTT. Translated: CASAPGQTTDTQYF. The entire variable domain, with the rest obtained from reference TRBV5-1 and TRBJ2-3, is as follows: KAGVTQTPRYLIKTRGQQVTLSCSPISGHRSVSWYQQTPGQGLQFLFEYFSETQRNKGNFPGRFSGRQFSNSRSEMNVSTLELGDSALYLCASAPGQTTDTQYFGPGTRLTVL.

Only a few counts were recorded for this clonotype. CDR3: CASSLVVAQSQYF. The CDR3 DNA sequence: TGTGCCAGCAGCTTAGTTGTGGCCCAGAGCCAGTACTTC. V is TRBV7-2 and J is TRBJ2-5; no firm D call. Germline values: CDR1 SGHTA, CDR2 FQGNSA. V lost 1 base, J lost 10 bases, and 13 bases lay in between. There are 13 residues in the CDR3.